Listed here are 24 T cell receptor beta chains from one sample, sequenced in a study of T cell responses to AZD1222 COVID-19 vaccine. Profiling relied on immunoSEQ multiplex PCR, and the TCRdb table lists in-frame clones only, not all of them. The sample shows 120,000 or so clones, about 85% of them seen only once. Here the sequenced sample was peripheral blood, taken on day 0 of AZD1222 vaccination. These receptors came from an adult in good health.

This chain uses TRBV18 with TRBJ1-1, with D unclear. Germline lookup yields CDR1 KGHSH and CDR2 LQKENI. The V gene lost 1 base and the J gene lost 4 bases, with 13 bases spanning the gap. CDR3 size: 15 residues. The CDR3 coding sequence is TGTGCCAGCTCACCACGGGATCAGGAAGTCACTGAAGCTTTCTTT. Translation gives CASSPRDQEVTEAFF.

CDR3 sequence reads: CASSQQGTGELFF. CDR3 coding DNA: TGCGCCAGCAGCCAACAGGGAACCGGGGAGCTGTTTTTT. The chain joins TRBV4-3 to TRBJ2-2, with a possible D match to TRBD1 (5 bases). The V gene's germline CDR1 is LGHNA and CDR2 YSLEER. This CDR3 has 13 residues. Trimming cost V 2 bases and J 5 bases, with 6 bases left between them.

The rearrangement uses TRBV5-1 and TRBJ1-6; weak D call: TRBD1 (6 bases). The ends were cut back, 4 bases at V and 0 bases at J, with 14 bases in the middle. From germline, CDR1 is SGHRS and CDR2 YFSETQ. The CDR3 consists of 17 residues. DNA of the CDR3: TGCGCCAGCAGCCCGAACAGGGCAGGCTCCTATAATTCACCCCTCCACTTT. Its translation: CASSPNRAGSYNSPLHF.

DNA for the CDR3: TGTGCCAGCATCATGGGACAGCTCCAAGAGACCCAGTACTTC. Translating gives CASIMGQLQETQYF. The V call is TRBV6-5, the J call TRBJ2-5; the match to TRBD1 covers 7 bases. V lost 7 bases and J lost 1; bases outside the gene matches: 6. Germline lookup yields CDR1 MNHEY and CDR2 SVGAGI. CDR3 length equals 14 residues.

The genes are TRBV6-4 and TRBJ1-2; tentatively, D is TRBD1 (6 bases). Germline CDR1 and CDR2: MRHNA and SNTAGT. The ends were cut back, 2 bases at V and 5 bases at J, with 15 bases in the middle. The length of the CDR3 is 15 residues. CDR3 sequence reads: CASSDPGRGVYGYTF. CDR3 sequence (DNA): TGTGCCAGCAGTGACCCAGGGAGGGGGGTGTATGGCTACACCTTC.

The chain uses TRBV9 and TRBJ2-6; D remains ambiguous. CDR3 length: 16 amino acids. V was cut by 0 bases and J by 0 bases, with 7 bases left in between. Germline values: CDR1 SGDLS, CDR2 YYNGEE. The CDR3 protein is CASSVGRNSGANVLTF. The CDR3 DNA reads as TGTGCCAGCAGCGTAGGGCGAAACTCTGGGGCCAACGTCCTGACTTTC.

The V gene is TRBV7-2, the J gene TRBJ1-6, with D perhaps matching TRBD1 (5 bases). This CDR3 region has 16 residues. The V end was cut by 1 base, the J end by 4 bases, with 11 bases between. CDR1 is SGHTA, CDR2 FQGNSA, per germline. The DNA of the CDR3 is TGTGCCAGCAGCTTAGTGGTAGGGGTATATAATTCACCCCTCCACTTT. Translating gives CASSLVVGVYNSPLHF.

This clone has just one count. V is TRBV30 and J is TRBJ1-2; D is uncertain. Germline V gene sequence: CDR1 GTSNPN, CDR2 SVGIG (reference sequence). Trimming cost V 1 base and J 3 bases, with 6 bases left between them. This CDR3 contains 12 residues. The CDR3 region is CAWSGGDYGYTF. CDR3 in DNA: TGTGCCTGGAGTGGTGGAGACTATGGCTACACCTTC.

The J gene is TRBJ1-1, the V gene TRBV30; D remains ambiguous. V lost 0 bases, J lost 6 bases, and 11 bases lay in between. This CDR3 is 13 amino acids long. The germline V gene has CDR1 GTSNPN and CDR2 SVGIG (reference sequence). In DNA, the CDR3 is TGTGCCTGGAGTGTAATTACGGGTTCTGAAGCTTTCTTT. Its protein product is CAWSVITGSEAFF.

The V call is TRBV5-1, the J call TRBJ2-6; D gene uncertain. This CDR3 is 16 amino acids long. Germline lookup yields CDR1 SGHRS and CDR2 YFSETQ. Trimming took 1 base from V and 0 from J, leaving 8 bases between them. In DNA form, the CDR3 reads TGCGCCAGCAGCTTGAGTTGGGACTCTGGGGCCAACGTCCTGACTTTC. It yields the protein CASSLSWDSGANVLTF.

This clone was counted only a few times. This CDR3 is CASSEGGNKLFF. The CDR3 DNA is TGTGCCAGCAGTGAAGGGGGGAACAAACTGTTTTTT. The V gene is TRBV2, the J gene TRBJ1-4; perhaps TRBD1 as D (5 bases). In germline, CDR1 is SNHLY, CDR2 FYNNEI. The CDR3 covers 12 residues. Trimming took 1 base from V and 11 from J, leaving 8 bases between them.

The chain joins TRBV3-1 (or the pseudogene TRBV3-2) to TRBJ2-1, with D perhaps given as TRBD1 or TRBD2 (5 bases each). The germline gives CDR1 LGHDT, CDR2 YNNKEL (reference sequence). This CDR3 is 17 amino acids long. The V end was cut by 0 bases, the J end by 0 bases, with 12 bases between. The DNA of the CDR3 is TGTGCCAGCAGCCAAGATCGGACGGGGCCCTCCTACAATGAGCAGTTCTTC. This encodes CASSQDRTGPSYNEQFF.

This clone has just a few counts. The rearrangement uses TRBV2 and TRBJ2-1; 8 bases line up with TRBD1. Trimming cost V 6 bases and J 9 bases; bases outside gene matches: 7. The CDR3 covers 13 residues. Germline CDR1 SNHLY, CDR2 FYNNEI. The CDR3 here is CASSLDRVGEQFF. The CDR3 DNA is TGTGCCAGCAGCCTGGACAGGGTCGGTGAGCAGTTCTTC.

The CDR3 bases are TGTGCCAGCACAGGCCTTGACACTGAAGCTTTCTTT. Amino acids: CASTGLDTEAFF. The chain is built from TRBV7-9 and TRBJ1-1; D ambiguous. The germline CDR1 and CDR2 sequences are SEHNR and FQNEAQ (reference sequence). The CDR3 length is 12 residues. V lost 7 bases and J lost 3, with 9 bases in between.

The chain recombines TRBV9 with TRBJ1-1; 7 bases match TRBD1. Germline V gene data show CDR1 as SGDLS and CDR2 as YYNGEE. The ends lost 4 bases at V and 4 bases at J; junction bases unmatched: 7. The length of the CDR3 is 14 residues. Here the CDR3 DNA reads TGTGCCAGCAGCCCTAGACAGGGTGGCACTGAAGCTTTCTTT. This codes for CASSPRQGGTEAFF.

This clone came up a few times. V usage is TRBV5-6 and J usage is TRBJ2-7, with TRBD1 matching 11 bases. There are 15 residues in the CDR3. After removal of 4 bases from V and 3 bases from J, the junction contained 6 bases not matched to a gene. In germline, CDR1 is SGHDT, CDR2 YYEEEE. The CDR3 here is CASSPTGTGGYEQYF. The CDR3 DNA reads as TGTGCCAGCAGCCCTACCGGGACAGGGGGCTACGAGCAGTACTTC.

This chain connects TRBV19 to TRBJ2-2, with TRBD2 as a possible D gene (6 bases). The ends were cut back, 3 bases at V and 4 bases at J, with 9 bases in the middle. CDR3 length: 14 residues. The germline V gene has CDR1 LNHDA and CDR2 SQIVND (reference sequence). The CDR3 loop is CASSILAVTGELFF. CDR3 DNA sequence: TGTGCCAGTAGTATTTTAGCGGTCACCGGGGAGCTGTTTTTT.

This clone was detected once. The rearrangement uses TRBV6-5 and TRBJ2-3; either TRBD1 or TRBD2 may fit D (5 bases each). Germline loops: CDR1 MNHEY, CDR2 SVGAGI. This CDR3 region has 13 residues. V was shortened by 8 bases and J by 4 bases, with 13 bases between the two germline ends. The CDR3 is CASGTIRADTQYF. CDR3 DNA sequence: TGTGCCAGCGGGACCATCCGGGCAGATACGCAGTATTTT.

The chain is built from TRBV9 and TRBJ1-2; 8 bases align to TRBD1. The CDR3 contains 16 residues. The germline gives CDR1 SGDLS, CDR2 YYNGEE. J lost 2 bases, V lost 0 bases, and 6 bases had no gene match. The CDR3 protein is CASSVALDRVNYGYTF. For the CDR3, the DNA is TGTGCCAGCAGCGTAGCCTTGGACAGGGTCAACTATGGCTACACCTTC. Combining the CDR3 with reference TRBV9 and TRBJ1-2 gives the whole variable domain DSGVTQTPKHLITATGQRVTLRCSPRSGDLSVYWYQQSLDQGLQFLIQYYNGEERAKGNILERFSAQQFPDLHSELNLSSLELGDSALYFCASSVALDRVNYGYTFGSGTRLTVV.

This clone turned up a few times. V is TRBV2 and J is TRBJ1-4; TRBD1 agrees at 8 bases. Trimming took 6 bases from V and 8 from J; bases not matched to a gene: 8. The CDR3 covers 14 residues. CDR1 is SNHLY, CDR2 FYNNEI, per germline. The CDR3 DNA reads TGTGCCAGCAGACATCCCGGGACAGGAGAAAAACTGTTTTTT. Its translation is CASRHPGTGEKLFF.

Only one count was recorded for this clone. The CDR3 DNA reads TGTGCCACCAGCCCGACAGGCCGCCTCAATCAGCCCCAGCATTTT. Translating gives CATSPTGRLNQPQHF. The chain recombines TRBV28 with TRBJ1-5; possible D gene TRBD1, 6 bases. Germline V gives CDR1 MDHEN, CDR2 SYDVKM. This CDR3 has 15 amino acids. Trimming pared 10 bases from V and 3 bases from J, leaving 19 bases between.

The gene calls are TRBV27 and TRBJ1-2; 7 bases line up with TRBD1. The CDR3 extends over 18 amino acids. Germline trimming cut 1 base from V and 1 base from J; bases unmatched to any gene: 12. Germline CDR1 MNHEY, CDR2 SMNVEV (reference sequence). The CDR3 region is CASSLYPGQTKINYGYTF. The CDR3 DNA reads as TGTGCCAGCAGTTTATATCCGGGACAGACTAAAATTAACTATGGCTACACCTTC.

The rearrangement links TRBV28 to TRBJ1-1; D uncertain. CDR1 and CDR2 (germline): MDHEN, SYDVKM. The CDR3 is 17 residues long. V dropped 2 bases and J dropped 0 bases, with 16 bases sitting between them. In DNA form, the CDR3 reads TGTGCCAGCAGTTTAGACCCCCTGGTAGGAGTGAACACTGAAGCTTTCTTT. Its translation is CASSLDPLVGVNTEAFF. Looking up the rest from reference TRBV28 and TRBJ1-1 gives the full variable domain: DVKVTQSSRYLVKRTGEKVFLECVQDMDHENMFWYRQDPGLGLRLIYFSYDVKMKEKGDIPEGYSVSREKKERFSLILESASTNQTSMYLCASSLDPLVGVNTEAFFGQGTRLTVV.

This clone appeared a few times. The sample contains more than one DNA sequence encoding this CDR3. This chain links TRBV28 with TRBJ1-5; D gene ambiguous. The V gene's germline CDR1 is MDHEN and CDR2 SYDVKM. Trimming left V 3 bases short and J 3 bases short, with 6 bases between. This CDR3 has 13 amino acids. In DNA, the CDR3 is TGTGCCAGCAGTTTTTCTAACAATCAGCCCCAGCATTTT. It translates to CASSFSNNQPQHF.